The clone carrying this TCR beta chain has only a few counts. Its antigen remains unknown. The entry originates in a study of cytomegalovirus exposure and HLA in healthy donors. The overall study: In an early release, HLA-typed donors contributed about 79 million unique TCR sequences.

V was cut by 5 bases and J by 4 bases, with 12 bases left in between. The germline V gene has CDR1 SGDLS and CDR2 YYNGEE. The CDR3 contains 13 residues. The PCR was carried out with 60 Vbeta primers and 13 Jbeta primers. The data were produced by immunoSEQ multiplex PCR, yet TCRdb's version contains in-frame clones alone and is incomplete. The data contain 150,000 to 200,000 clones, 75% of them singletons. Findings and caveats of the study: In a later analysis, specific HLA alleles were associated with about 18,000 TCR beta sequences at a 0.05 false discovery rate. For most subjects, TCR beta sequences were reported to predict HLA-A and HLA-B alleles with accuracy. The authors later found HLA-associated TCR beta chains more clonally expanded than equally common others.

Sequencing was carried out using PBMCs. V usage is TRBV9 and J usage is TRBJ1-1; D is possibly TRBD1 (5 bases). The source of this sequence is a male donor in good health and CMV-seronegative. CDR3 DNA: TGTGCCAGCAGTTTCGGCGGGGGCACTGAAGCTTTCTTT. Amino acids: CASSFGGGTEAFF.